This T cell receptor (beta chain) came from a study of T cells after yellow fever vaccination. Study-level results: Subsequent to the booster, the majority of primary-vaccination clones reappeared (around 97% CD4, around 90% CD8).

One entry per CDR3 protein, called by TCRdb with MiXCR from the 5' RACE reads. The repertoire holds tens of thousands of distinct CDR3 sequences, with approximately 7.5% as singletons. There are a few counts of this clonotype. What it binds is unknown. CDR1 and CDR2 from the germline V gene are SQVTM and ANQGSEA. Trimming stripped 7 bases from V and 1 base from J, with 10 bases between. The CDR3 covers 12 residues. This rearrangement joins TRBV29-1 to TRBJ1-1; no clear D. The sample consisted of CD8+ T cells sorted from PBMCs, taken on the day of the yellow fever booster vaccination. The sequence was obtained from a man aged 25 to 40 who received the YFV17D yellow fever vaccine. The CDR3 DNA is TGCAGCGCCGACTCATGGAACACTGAAGCTTTCTTT. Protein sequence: CSADSWNTEAFF.